The 11 T cell receptor beta chains listed next were all sequenced from one sample in a study of blood T cell repertoires in COVID-19. Assay: immunoSEQ multiplex PCR; the TCRdb copy retains only in-frame clones and omits some. This sample has roughly 20,000 clones, with around 90% found just once. The sample taken for sequencing was peripheral blood. Every receptor here comes from a human donor in a cohort sampled during active COVID-19.

This clone was picked up a small number of times. The rearrangement uses TRBV2 and TRBJ1-1; D perhaps matches TRBD1 (5 bases). CDR3 length: 14 residues. The V gene's germline CDR1 is SNHLY and CDR2 FYNNEI. Trimming took off 6 bases at V and 7 bases at J, with 18 bases between the two ends. DNA of the CDR3: TGTGCCAGCAGAAGGAGTCAGGGCACCATTGAAGCTTTCTTT. It translates to CASRRSQGTIEAFF.

The V gene is TRBV30, the J gene TRBJ1-2; D is unclear. The CDR3 consists of 13 residues. V gave up 1 base and J gave up 4 bases, with 10 bases separating them. Germline values: CDR1 GTSNPN, CDR2 SVGIG (reference sequence). CDR3 in amino acids: CAWSGSEFYGYTF. The CDR3 nucleotides read TGTGCCTGGAGTGGATCCGAGTTCTATGGCTACACCTTC.

This chain links TRBV9 with TRBJ1-2, with 9 nucleotides matching TRBD1. Germline-derived CDR1 and CDR2 are SGDLS and YYNGEE. V lost 1 base to trimming and J lost 8 bases; unmatched junction nucleotides: 12. This CDR3 comprises 16 residues. The CDR3 region is CASSVNPDRGRVGYTF. CDR3 in DNA: TGTGCCAGCAGCGTAAACCCGGACAGGGGACGTGTGGGCTACACCTTC.

V and J are TRBV4-1 and TRBJ1-1; D unclear. This CDR3 has 14 amino acids. V shed 0 bases and J shed 9 bases, with 14 bases lying between them. In germline, CDR1 is MGHRA, CDR2 YSYEKL. The CDR3 spells CASSQEGSISQAFF. The CDR3 DNA is TGCGCCAGCAGCCAAGAGGGGAGCATAAGCCAAGCTTTCTTT.

The chain employs TRBV7-9 and TRBJ1-2, with D hard to call. This CDR3 has 16 residues. The germline CDR1 and CDR2 sequences are SEHNR and FQNEAQ (reference sequence). V dropped 2 bases and J dropped 6 bases, with 19 bases sitting between them. CDR3 DNA sequence: TGTGCCAGCAGCTTACCGCTGAGGGAGGGAGAAGATGGCTACACCTTC. Protein sequence: CASSLPLREGEDGYTF.

This chain connects TRBV15 to TRBJ2-7; 11 nucleotides align to TRBD1. V was clipped by 1 base and J by 5 bases; unmatched bases: 4. Germline values: CDR1 LNHNV, CDR2 YYDKDF (reference sequence). The CDR3 is made up of 15 amino acids. The CDR3 sequence is CATSRGTGGNDEQYF. In nucleotides, the CDR3 is TGTGCCACCAGCAGAGGGACAGGGGGCAACGACGAGCAGTACTTC.

This sequence joins TRBV5-4 and TRBJ1-4, with a possible D match to TRBD1 (6 bases). Germline V gene lookup returns CDR1 SGHNT and CDR2 YYREEE (reference sequence). The CDR3 extends over 15 amino acids. V was trimmed by 4 bases and J by 5 bases, leaving 15 bases between them. CDR3 bases: TGTGCCAGCAGCCCCGGTGGGCAGGGGAATGAAAAACTGTTTTTT. This codes for CASSPGGQGNEKLFF.

The DNA of the CDR3 is TGCGCCAGCAGTCAATTCGTACTAGCGGGAGGGAACCACAATGAGCAGTTCTTC. This translates into CASSQFVLAGGNHNEQFF. The chain joins TRBV23-1 to TRBJ2-1; 13 bases fit TRBD2. TRBV23-1 is given ORF status, its function remaining uncertain. Losses at the gene ends were 1 base for V and 5 bases for J; bases not matched to a gene: 8. The CDR3 is 18 amino acids.

V gene TRBV9 combines with J gene TRBJ2-7; TRBD2 matches at 8 bases. Germline lookup yields CDR1 SGDLS and CDR2 YYNGEE. This CDR3 has 14 amino acids. V shed 3 bases and J 4 bases; nucleotides not matched to a gene: 6. The CDR3 loop is CASSEGSGIYEQYF. The CDR3 nucleotides read TGTGCCAGCAGCGAGGGTAGCGGGATTTACGAGCAGTACTTC.

This clone was found once. The rearrangement uses TRBV3-1 (or the pseudogene TRBV3-2) and TRBJ1-2; D is unresolved. The CDR3 spans 14 residues. Germline V gene sequence: CDR1 LGHDT, CDR2 YNNKEL (reference sequence). V was cut by 0 bases and J by 1 base, with 6 bases left in between. The CDR3 region is CASSQEGGNYGYTF. For the CDR3, the DNA is TGTGCCAGCAGCCAAGAAGGAGGTAACTATGGCTACACCTTC.

The rearrangement joins TRBV27 to TRBJ2-3; D gene unclear. The CDR3 covers 14 residues. The germline V and J ends were trimmed by 4 bases and 1 base, with 9 bases remaining between them. Germline V CDR1 and CDR2: MNHEY, SMNVEV (reference sequence). Here the CDR3 DNA reads TGTGCCAGCAGTTCCCAGGAAGGCACAGATACGCAGTATTTT. Protein product: CASSSQEGTDTQYF.